This T cell receptor beta chain derives from a study of T cells in Graves' hyperthyroidism and ophthalmopathy. Study overall: Peripheral blood draws took place at initial diagnosis, ahead of any treatment.

Amplification of TCR beta CDR3 regions used RNA as the template. A set of HTBI primers served as the primers for a first-round RT-PCR of the TCR CDR3. Via MiXCR, TCRdb re-called the multiplex PCR reads, giving one row per CDR3 protein. The sample comprises about 680,000 distinct CDR3 sequences, over 35% of which are singletons, and more than 25% rests with the top ten. Trimming removed 1 base from V and 4 bases from J, with 13 bases in between. In germline, CDR1 is SGHTA, CDR2 FQGNSA. CDR3 length: 15 residues. Study-level findings and limits: Most clonotypes expanded in the thyroid (above 0.001) were also present in blood.

This clonotype came up many times. Its antigen is not identified. Uncontrolled infection, other autoimmune disease, pregnancy or lactation disqualified patients from enrolment. The origin of this receptor is a woman aged 40 to 49 with Graves' hyperthyroidism. The rearrangement uses TRBV7-2 and TRBJ1-2, with D possibly TRBD1 on 5 matching bases. Sequenced material: blood. CDR3 coding DNA: TGTGCCAGCAGCTTAGGGGGGACGGGTTCCTATGGCTACACCTTC. This sequence encodes CASSLGGTGSYGYTF.